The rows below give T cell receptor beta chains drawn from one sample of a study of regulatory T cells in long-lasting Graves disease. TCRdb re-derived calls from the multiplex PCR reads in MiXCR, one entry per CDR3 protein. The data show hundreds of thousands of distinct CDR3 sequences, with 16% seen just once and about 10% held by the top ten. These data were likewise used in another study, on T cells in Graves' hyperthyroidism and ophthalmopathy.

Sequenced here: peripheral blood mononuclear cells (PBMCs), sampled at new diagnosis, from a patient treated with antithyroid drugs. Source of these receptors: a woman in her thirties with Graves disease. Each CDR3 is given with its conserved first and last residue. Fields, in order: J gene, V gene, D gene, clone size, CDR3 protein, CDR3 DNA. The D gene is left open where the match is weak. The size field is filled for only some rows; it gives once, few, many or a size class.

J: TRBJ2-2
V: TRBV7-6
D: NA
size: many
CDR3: CASSSRAGRIGELFF
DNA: TGTGCCAGCAGCTCCAGGGCAGGGCGTATCGGGGAGCTGTTTTTT

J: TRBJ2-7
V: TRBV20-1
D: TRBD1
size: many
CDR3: CSATATGTAAYEQYF
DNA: TGCAGTGCAACAGCAACCGGGACAGCCGCCTACGAGCAGTACTTC

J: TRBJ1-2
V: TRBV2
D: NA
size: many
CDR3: CASSERSPSDYGYTF
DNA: TGTGCCAGCAGTGAAAGGTCCCCGTCGGACTATGGCTACACCTTC

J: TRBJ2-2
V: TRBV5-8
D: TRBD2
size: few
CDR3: CASSPRGRREANTGELFF
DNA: TGTGCCAGCAGCCCTCGCGGTCGGCGGGAGGCGAACACCGGGGAGCTGTTTTTT

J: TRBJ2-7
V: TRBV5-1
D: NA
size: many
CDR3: CASSFGRVGEQYF
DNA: TGCGCCAGCAGCTTTGGACGTGTTGGCGAGCAGTACTTC

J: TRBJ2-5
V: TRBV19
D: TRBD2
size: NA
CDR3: CASSPRLAGDPQETQYF
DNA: TGTGCCAGTAGTCCGAGACTAGCGGGTGACCCGCAAGAGACCCAGTACTTC

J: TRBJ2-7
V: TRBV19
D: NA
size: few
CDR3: CASSINARVYEQYF
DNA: TGTGCCAGTAGCATAAACGCCAGGGTCTACGAGCAGTACTTC

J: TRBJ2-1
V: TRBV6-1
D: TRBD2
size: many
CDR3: CASSATSGIAEQFF
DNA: TGTGCCAGCAGTGCAACTAGCGGGATTGCTGAGCAGTTCTTC

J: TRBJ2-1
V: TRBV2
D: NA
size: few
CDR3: CASSEEGHLTYNEQFF
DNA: TGTGCCAGCAGTGAAGAGGGACACTTAACATACAATGAGCAGTTCTTC

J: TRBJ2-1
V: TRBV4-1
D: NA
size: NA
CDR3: CASSSGARGNEQFF
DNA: TGCGCCAGCAGCTCCGGGGCTAGGGGGAATGAGCAGTTCTTC

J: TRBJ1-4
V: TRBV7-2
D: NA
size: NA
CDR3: CASSLGQLRNEKLFF
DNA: TGTGCCAGCAGCTTAGGACAGCTCAGAAATGAAAAACTGTTTTTT

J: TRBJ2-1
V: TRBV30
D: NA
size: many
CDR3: CAWMGKTNNEQFF
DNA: TGTGCCTGGATGGGTAAAACCAACAATGAGCAGTTCTTC

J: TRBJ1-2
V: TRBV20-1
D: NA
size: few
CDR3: CSARDQGGGANYGYTF
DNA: TGCAGTGCTAGAGATCAGGGAGGAGGGGCTAACTATGGCTACACCTTC

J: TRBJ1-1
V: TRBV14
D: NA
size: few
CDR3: CASSPSGAGGGRTEAFF
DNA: TGTGCCAGCAGCCCCAGCGGGGCTGGGGGGGGACGGACTGAAGCTTTCTTT

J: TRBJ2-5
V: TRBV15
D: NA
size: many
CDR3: CATSRGAQGETQYF
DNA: TGTGCCACCAGCAGGGGGGCCCAGGGGGAGACCCAGTACTTC

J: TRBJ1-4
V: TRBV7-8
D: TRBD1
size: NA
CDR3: CASSPDRAWGEKLFF
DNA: TGTGCCAGCAGCCCCGACAGGGCCTGGGGTGAAAAACTGTTTTTT

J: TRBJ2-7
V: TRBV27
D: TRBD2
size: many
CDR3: CASKFLGLAGGGEQYF
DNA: TGTGCCAGCAAATTCTTAGGACTAGCGGGAGGCGGCGAGCAGTACTTC

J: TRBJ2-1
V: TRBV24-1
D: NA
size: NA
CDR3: CATSDSLARGVHEQFF
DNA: TGTGCCACCAGTGATTCCCTAGCGAGGGGAGTGCATGAGCAGTTCTTC

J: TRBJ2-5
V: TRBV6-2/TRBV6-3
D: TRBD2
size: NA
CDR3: CASSGGTSGNQETQYF
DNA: TGTGCCAGCAGTGGGGGGACTAGCGGGAACCAAGAGACCCAGTACTTC

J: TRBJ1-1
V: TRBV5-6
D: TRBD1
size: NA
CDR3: CASSWTGGEVTEAFF
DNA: TGTGCCAGCAGCTGGACAGGGGGGGAGGTCACTGAAGCTTTCTTT

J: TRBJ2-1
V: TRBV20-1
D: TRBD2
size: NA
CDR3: CRVVTSGRAITYNEQFF
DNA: TGCAGGGTGGTGACTAGCGGGAGGGCCATCACCTACAATGAGCAGTTCTTC

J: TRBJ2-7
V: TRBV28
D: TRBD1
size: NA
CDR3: CASSSLRGQGIYEQYF
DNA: TGTGCCAGCAGTTCCCTGAGGGGACAGGGCATCTACGAGCAGTACTTC

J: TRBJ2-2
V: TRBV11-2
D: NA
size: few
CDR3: CASSLGTQGTGELFF
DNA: TGTGCCAGCAGCTTAGGGACTCAGGGGACCGGGGAGCTGTTTTTT

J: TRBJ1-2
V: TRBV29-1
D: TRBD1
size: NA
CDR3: CSVESWTGVYGYTF
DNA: TGCAGCGTTGAGTCGTGGACAGGGGTATATGGCTACACCTTC

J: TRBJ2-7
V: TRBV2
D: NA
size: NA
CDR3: CASKLEKGSYEQYF
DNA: TGTGCCAGCAAATTAGAAAAGGGCTCCTACGAGCAGTACTTC

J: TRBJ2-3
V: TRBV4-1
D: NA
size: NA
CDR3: CASSQDWGADTQYF
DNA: TGCGCCAGCAGCCAAGATTGGGGGGCAGATACGCAGTATTTT

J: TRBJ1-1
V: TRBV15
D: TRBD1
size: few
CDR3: CATRLRQGNTEAFF
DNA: TGTGCCACCAGACTTCGACAGGGGAACACTGAAGCTTTCTTT

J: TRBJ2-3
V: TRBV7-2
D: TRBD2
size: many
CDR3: CASSPRRGTSGTDTQYF
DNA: TGTGCCAGCAGCCCAAGGAGGGGCACTAGCGGGACAGATACGCAGTATTTT

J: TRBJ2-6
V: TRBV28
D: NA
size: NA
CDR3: CASIDGSGANVLTF
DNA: TGTGCCAGCATCGACGGGAGTGGGGCCAACGTCCTGACTTTC

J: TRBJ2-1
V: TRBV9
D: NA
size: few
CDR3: CASSVEVGEQFF
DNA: TGTGCCAGCAGCGTAGAAGTGGGGGAGCAGTTCTTC

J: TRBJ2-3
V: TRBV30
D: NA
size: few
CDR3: CAWSVRGTDAQYF
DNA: TGTGCCTGGAGTGTACGGGGCACAGATGCGCAGTATTTT

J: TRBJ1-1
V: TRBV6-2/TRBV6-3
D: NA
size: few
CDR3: CASIPRQGDTEAFF
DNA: TGTGCCAGCATCCCCCGCCAAGGAGACACTGAAGCTTTCTTT

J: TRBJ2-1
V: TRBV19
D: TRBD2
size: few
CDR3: CASSITSGDGNEQFF
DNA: TGTGCCAGTAGTATAACTAGCGGAGACGGGAATGAGCAGTTCTTC

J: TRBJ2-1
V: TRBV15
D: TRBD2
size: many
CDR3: CATSRASGLAGGTYNEQFF
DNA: TGTGCCACCAGCAGAGCAAGCGGACTAGCGGGAGGGACCTACAATGAGCAGTTCTTC

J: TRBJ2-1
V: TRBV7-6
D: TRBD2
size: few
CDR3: CASSSPVAGGSNEQFF
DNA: TGTGCCAGCAGTTCCCCGGTAGCGGGAGGTTCCAATGAGCAGTTCTTC

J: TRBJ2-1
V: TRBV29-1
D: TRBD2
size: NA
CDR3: CSVPLGLAGNEQFF
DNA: TGCAGCGTTCCGTTGGGACTAGCGGGAAATGAGCAGTTCTTC

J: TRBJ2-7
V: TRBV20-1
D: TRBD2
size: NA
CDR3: CSARQELAGAFYEQYF
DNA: TGCAGTGCTAGACAAGAACTAGCGGGAGCCTTCTACGAGCAGTACTTC

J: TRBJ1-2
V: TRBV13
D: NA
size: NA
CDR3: CASSTKGTGTSNYGYTF
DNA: TGTGCCAGCAGCACAAAGGGGACCGGGACCTCTAACTATGGCTACACCTTC

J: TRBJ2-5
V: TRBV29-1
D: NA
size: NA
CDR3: CSVVGQGKETQYF
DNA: TGCAGCGTTGTAGGTCAGGGAAAGGAGACCCAGTACTTC

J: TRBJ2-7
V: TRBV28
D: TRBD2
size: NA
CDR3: CASSSWTSGSWYEQYF
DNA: TGTGCCAGCAGTTCCTGGACTAGCGGGAGCTGGTACGAGCAGTACTTC